One sample yielded the 14 T cell receptor beta chains listed below, sequenced in a study of cytomegalovirus exposure and HLA in healthy donors. PCR amplification relied on 60 Vbeta primers (plus 13 Jbeta primers). Using immunoSEQ multiplex PCR, the repertoire was profiled, and TCRdb retains in-frame clones only, with some absent. Among 150,000 to 200,000 clones listed, roughly 79% were seen once. Material: PBMCs. The receptors were gathered from a woman between 40 and 50 years old in good health and CMV-seronegative.

This chain connects TRBV28 to TRBJ2-7, with D possibly matching TRBD2 (5 bases). V was cut by 4 bases and J by 0 bases, with 10 bases left in between. Germline CDR1 MDHEN, CDR2 SYDVKM. This CDR3 contains 14 residues. CDR3 sequence (DNA): TGTGCCAGCAGTTCAGCGGCTCCCTCCTACGAGCAGTACTTC. It translates to CASSSAAPSYEQYF.

The rearrangement uses TRBV2 and TRBJ1-5; 8 bases are shared with TRBD1. The V segment lost 7 bases and the J segment 0 bases; nucleotides outside the gene matches: 5. The V gene's germline CDR1 is SNHLY and CDR2 FYNNEI. CDR3 length: 15 residues. DNA for the CDR3: TGTGCCAGCATGAGGGACAGGAATAGCAATCAGCCCCAGCATTTT. Its translation is CASMRDRNSNQPQHF.

The V gene is TRBV11-2, the J gene TRBJ1-1; 8 positions match TRBD1. J lost 4 bases, V lost 3 bases, and 4 bases had no gene match. CDR3 length equals 14 residues. Germline V CDR1 and CDR2: SGHAT, FQNNGV. Here the CDR3 reads CASSFGQGGTEAFF. In DNA form, the CDR3 reads TGTGCCAGCAGCTTCGGACAGGGAGGCACTGAAGCTTTCTTT.

V gene TRBV28 combines with J gene TRBJ2-7; TRBD1 matches 7 bases. Germline-derived CDR1 and CDR2 are MDHEN and SYDVKM. The CDR3 consists of 14 residues. V lost 10 bases and J lost 1; bases outside the gene matches: 10. In DNA form, the CDR3 reads TGTGCCATAACCGGGACAGTTGGGTCCTACGAGCAGTACTTC. This encodes CAITGTVGSYEQYF.

The chain carries TRBV30 and TRBJ2-6, with D possibly matching TRBD1 (6 bases). CDR1 and CDR2 from the germline V gene are GTSNPN and SVGIG (reference sequence). The CDR3 length is 15 residues. Trimming removed 5 bases at V and 0 bases at J, with 11 bases between. CDR3 DNA: TGTGCCTGGGATATACAGGGCTCTGGGGCCAACGTCCTGACTTTC. Protein sequence: CAWDIQGSGANVLTF.

V and J are TRBV27 and TRBJ2-7; perhaps TRBD2 as D (7 bases). This CDR3 has 18 amino acids. The germline V and J ends were trimmed by 5 bases and 5 bases, with 28 bases remaining between them. Per germline, CDR1 MNHEY and CDR2 SMNVEV (reference sequence). The DNA of the CDR3 is TGTGCCAGCAGTCCCCCGGGGAGCGGAACCCGAGGGGGGGACGAGCAGTACTTC. It yields the protein CASSPPGSGTRGGDEQYF.

The rearrangement links TRBV11-2 to TRBJ1-1; D possibly corresponds to TRBD1 (6 bases). Trimming removed 0 bases from V and 5 bases from J, with 13 bases in between. CDR3 length: 15 residues. Germline CDR1 reads SGHAT; CDR2 reads FQNNGV. In DNA form, the CDR3 reads TGTGCCAGCAGCTTAGAGGGGGGGCCAGGGACTGAAGCTTTCTTT. Residues: CASSLEGGPGTEAFF.

The chain carries TRBV5-4 and TRBJ2-5; 8 bases fit TRBD2. The CDR3 consists of 14 residues. Per germline, CDR1 SGHNT and CDR2 YYREEE (reference sequence). The V segment lost 0 bases and the J segment 5 bases; nucleotides outside the gene matches: 3. CDR3 DNA sequence: TGTGCCAGCAGCTTGGCCGGGGGGGAGGAGACCCAGTACTTC. It codes for CASSLAGGEETQYF.

The chain links TRBV9 to TRBJ1-3, with TRBD1 as a possible D gene (6 bases). The CDR3 loop spans 16 amino acids. Deletions cut 3 bases from V and 2 bases from J, with 15 bases between. Germline lookup yields CDR1 SGDLS and CDR2 YYNGEE. For the CDR3, the DNA is TGTGCCAGCAGCGCCCCCCGCGAGGGGGCTGGAAACACCATATATTTT. Its protein is CASSAPREGAGNTIYF.

The chain has TRBV28 and TRBJ1-1, with D perhaps matching TRBD1 (5 bases). The V gene's germline CDR1 is MDHEN and CDR2 SYDVKM. The CDR3 has 14 amino acids. V was cut by 2 bases and J by 1 base, with 8 bases left in between. CDR3 loop: CASSLIQENTEAFF. The CDR3 DNA reads TGTGCCAGCAGTTTAATACAGGAGAACACTGAAGCTTTCTTT.

This clone is a singleton in its sample. V and J are TRBV18 and TRBJ1-5, with 10 bases lining up with TRBD1. Per the germline V gene, CDR1 is KGHSH and CDR2 is LQKENI. The ends lost 6 bases at V and 3 bases at J; junction bases unmatched: 17. The CDR3 totals 19 residues. This CDR3 reads CASSRRPPGTGVDNQPQHF. The CDR3 DNA is TGTGCCAGCTCCCGCCGCCCTCCCGGGACAGGGGTCGACAATCAGCCCCAGCATTTT.

V and J are TRBV19 and TRBJ1-1, with TRBD1 matching over 7 bases. Germline CDR1 LNHDA, CDR2 SQIVND (reference sequence). CDR3 length equals 13 residues. J was trimmed by 1 base and V by 6 bases; bases with no gene match: 2. The CDR3 DNA follows: TGTGCCAGTAGGGACAGGCCGAACACTGAAGCTTTCTTT. Its protein product is CASRDRPNTEAFF.

The gene calls are TRBV5-6 and TRBJ1-2, with D uncertain. The CDR3 runs to 12 residues. Germline V gene data show CDR1 as SGHDT and CDR2 as YYEEEE. V dropped 4 bases and J dropped 1 base, with 5 bases sitting between them. Here the CDR3 reads CASSPGNYGYTF. CDR3 DNA sequence: TGTGCCAGCAGCCCCGGTAACTATGGCTACACCTTC.

V is TRBV5-4 and J is TRBJ2-5; 8 nucleotides align to TRBD2. The CDR3 spans 15 residues. Germline assignment: CDR1 SGHNT and CDR2 YYREEE (reference sequence). Trimming removed 3 bases from V and 3 bases from J; junction bases left unmatched: 7. The CDR3 region is CASSSSGTRKETQYF. CDR3 sequence (DNA): TGTGCCAGCAGCTCCTCCGGGACTAGAAAAGAGACCCAGTACTTC.